This entry is about one T cell receptor (beta chain). The CDR3 is made up of 14 amino acids. The J segment lost 3 bases and the V segment lost 4 bases, leaving 3 bases of the junction unmatched. Per the germline V gene, CDR1 is LGHDT and CDR2 is YNNKEL (reference sequence). This sample stems from a study of blood T cell repertoires in COVID-19. Study-level background: Acute and convalescent COVID-19 samples came from the United States, Italy and Spain. T cells, B-cell-depleted T cells, or PBMCs supplied cDNA or gDNA.

Original processing methods: Quantification of nucleated cells was approximated via reference gene primer amplification. Sequencing used immunoSEQ multiplex PCR; TCRdb keeps in-frame clones, though not all of them. V, J and clone size derive from that table, while D and trimming were established from the DNA sequence. The data show about 71,000 clones, about 86% seen once. The chain is built from TRBV3-1 (or the pseudogene TRBV3-2) and TRBJ1-5, with 7 bases that match TRBD1. The specimen sequenced was peripheral blood. The receptor was isolated from a man in his fifties or sixties with active COVID-19. The CDR3 spells CASSPGTANQPQHF. In nucleotides, the CDR3 is TGTGCCAGCAGCCCAGGGACAGCCAATCAGCCCCAGCATTTT.